Following are 25 T cell receptor beta chains from one sample sequenced in a study of neurological immune-mediated disorders. TCRdb redid the calling of the 5' RACE reads with MiXCR, one entry per CDR3 protein. The sample includes roughly 4,000 distinct CDR3 sequences, less than 35% of them seen just once. Sequenced material: CD8+ T cells from blood. The receptors were sampled from a man in his forties or fifties with HTLV-1-associated myelopathy (HAM/TSP).

This clonotype is large (0.1 to 1%) within its sample. The chain recombines TRBV5-8 with TRBJ2-7; possibly TRBD1 for D (5 bases). CDR3 length: 14 amino acids. Germline CDR1 SGHTS, CDR2 YDEGEE. The V end lost 4 bases, the J end lost 6 bases, and 17 bases lay between the germline ends. In nucleotides, the CDR3 is TGTGCCAGCAGCCTTGGACACCTCCGGGTCGAGCAGTACTTC. The encoded protein is CASSLGHLRVEQYF.

This clonotype came up a few times. The chain joins TRBV6-5 to TRBJ2-1, with 14 bases lining up with TRBD2. Per germline, CDR1 MNHEY and CDR2 SVGAGI. V shed 5 bases and J 2 bases; nucleotides not matched to a gene: 2. This CDR3 has 16 residues. CDR3 DNA: TGTGCCAGCAGTCCGGGACTAGCGGGAGCCTACAATGAGCAGTTCTTC. It encodes CASSPGLAGAYNEQFF.

This clonotype showed up many times. This chain connects TRBV19 to TRBJ1-6; a possible D gene is TRBD1 (5 bases). The CDR3 sequence is 14 residues long. CDR1 is LNHDA and CDR2 is SQIVND in the germline V gene (reference sequence). The ends were cut back, 5 bases at V and 5 bases at J, with 10 bases in the middle. The CDR3 here is CASSAGTDNSPLHF. The CDR3 DNA reads TGTGCCAGTAGTGCCGGGACTGATAATTCACCCCTCCACTTT. The full variable domain, completed using reference TRBV19 and TRBJ1-6, is DGGITQSPKYLFRKEGQNVTLSCEQNLNHDAMYWYRQDPGQGLRLIYYSQIVNDFQKGDIAEGYSVSREKKESFPLTVTSAQKNPTAFYLCASSAGTDNSPLHFGNGTRLTVT.

There are many counts of this clonotype. The chain combines TRBV6-1 with TRBJ2-2; 8 nucleotides line up with TRBD1. The CDR3 covers 14 residues. Trimming at V came to 8 bases and at J to 4 bases, leaving 6 bases not matched to a gene. In germline, CDR1 is MNHNS, CDR2 SASEGT. The CDR3 loop reads CASPRDRTTGELFF. CDR3 DNA sequence: TGTGCCAGCCCCCGGGACAGGACCACCGGGGAGCTGTTTTTT.

The genes are TRBV20-1 and TRBJ2-7; D unclear. The CDR3 has 13 amino acids. Germline V CDR1 and CDR2: DFQATT, SNEGSKA (reference sequence). Trimming shortened V by 0 bases and J by 3 bases, and 9 bases separated the two germline ends. The chain's CDR3 is CSAREGTRYEQYF. The CDR3 coding sequence is TGCAGTGCTAGAGAGGGAACCCGCTACGAGCAGTACTTC.

The chain recombines TRBV6-5 with TRBJ2-2, with D perhaps TRBD2 (6 bases). Germline V CDR1 and CDR2: MNHEY, SVGAGI. CDR3 length: 15 residues. Trimming took off 6 bases at V and 1 base at J, with 12 bases between the two ends. DNA for the CDR3: TGTGCCAGCAGCCCGGACGGGGGGAACACCGGGGAGCTGTTTTTT. This translates into CASSPDGGNTGELFF.

The rearrangement uses TRBV12-3 or TRBV12-4 and TRBJ1-1, with D perhaps TRBD1 (5 bases). The germline V and J ends were trimmed by 3 bases and 0 bases, with 8 bases remaining between them. This CDR3 region has 14 residues. The CDR3 DNA reads as TGTGCCAGCAGTTTCGGGACTTTGAACACTGAAGCTTTCTTT. Translated: CASSFGTLNTEAFF.

This chain connects TRBV7-9 to TRBJ2-4; D may be TRBD1 (6 bases). This CDR3 contains 13 residues. Deletions cut 11 bases from V and 0 bases from J, with 11 bases between. Germline V lookup: CDR1 SEHNR, CDR2 FQNEAQ (reference sequence). The CDR3, as DNA: TGTGCCTCCGGGACATTAGCCAAAAACATTCAGTACTTC. Its protein is CASGTLAKNIQYF.

The table lists this clonotype with many counts. This chain joins TRBV9 and TRBJ2-1; maybe TRBD2 (6 bases). The CDR3 contains 15 residues. Germline CDR1 is SGDLS and CDR2 is YYNGEE. Trimming took 5 bases from V and 0 from J, leaving 12 bases between them. For the CDR3, the DNA is TGTGCCAGCAGTTCGGCGGGGAGCTCCTACAATGAGCAGTTCTTC. The encoded protein is CASSSAGSSYNEQFF.

Many counts were recorded for this clonotype. This sequence joins TRBV5-8 and TRBJ2-7, with D tentatively TRBD1 or TRBD2 (7 bases each). Germline-derived CDR1 and CDR2 are SGHTS and YDEGEE. This CDR3 contains 16 residues. The V end lost 4 bases, the J end lost 2 bases, and 19 bases lay between the germline ends. This CDR3 reads CASSTGGWDSTYEQYF. CDR3 in DNA: TGTGCCAGCAGCACGGGGGGCTGGGACAGCACCTACGAGCAGTACTTC.

The chain joins TRBV20-1 to TRBJ2-3, with 13 bases matching TRBD2. Looked up from germline, CDR1 is DFQATT and CDR2 is SNEGSKA (reference sequence). Germline trimming cut 5 bases from V and 0 bases from J; bases unmatched to any gene: 5. The CDR3 is made up of 16 amino acids. The CDR3: CSAGLAGVSSTDTQYF. The CDR3 DNA reads as TGCAGTGCTGGACTAGCGGGGGTATCTAGCACAGATACGCAGTATTTT.

In its sample, this clonotype ranks as medium-sized. CDR3 sequence: CASSPDRRPEAFF. CDR3 bases: TGTGCCAGCAGCCCCGACAGGCGCCCTGAAGCTTTCTTT. This chain connects TRBV7-9 to TRBJ1-1, with D possibly matching TRBD1 (6 bases). Deletions cut 5 bases from V and 6 bases from J, with 13 bases between. The CDR3 has 13 amino acids. Germline V gene data show CDR1 as SEHNR and CDR2 as FQNEAQ (reference sequence).

This clonotype was found many times. The chain joins TRBV20-1 to TRBJ2-7; D uncertain. V was cut by 6 bases and J by 4 bases, with 22 bases left in between. The CDR3 sequence is 15 residues long. The germline gives CDR1 DFQATT, CDR2 SNEGSKA (reference sequence). The CDR3 spells CSAVRPGEVLYEQYF. In nucleotides, the CDR3 is TGCAGTGCCGTAAGACCCGGAGAGGTTTTATACGAGCAGTACTTC.

This sequence joins TRBV7-9 and TRBJ1-2, with no clear D. CDR1 and CDR2 from the germline V gene are SEHNR and FQNEAQ (reference sequence). Trimming removed 1 base from V and 1 base from J, with 4 bases in between. The CDR3 is 13 residues long. CDR3: CASSLGVNYGYTF. The DNA for the CDR3 is TGTGCCAGCAGCTTAGGCGTTAACTATGGCTACACCTTC.

The chain employs TRBV7-6 and TRBJ1-2; possible D gene TRBD1, 5 bases. Germline CDR1 and CDR2: SGHVS and FNYEAQ. V shed 1 base and J shed 4 bases, with 13 bases lying between them. This CDR3 comprises 15 residues. In DNA form, the CDR3 reads TGTGCCAGCAGCTTAGGCGTAGGGGCCGGCTATGGCTACACCTTC. Protein sequence: CASSLGVGAGYGYTF.

This clonotype was detected many times. CDR3 in DNA: TGTGCCAGCAGTGAATGGCTGGGATGGGAGGGCACTGAAGCTTTCTTT. Amino acid sequence: CASSEWLGWEGTEAFF. The rearrangement joins TRBV6-1 to TRBJ1-1; D gene ambiguous. The length of the CDR3 is 16 residues. Looked up from germline, CDR1 is MNHNS and CDR2 is SASEGT. Trimming removed 2 bases from V and 4 bases from J, with 17 bases in between.

Notes on this clonotype: This may stem from a read error, because a much larger clone lies one nucleotide away. The chain carries TRBV19 and TRBJ1-5; possible D gene TRBD1, 6 bases. Germline V gene sequence: CDR1 LNHDA, CDR2 SQIVND (reference sequence). There are 14 residues in the CDR3. The ends were cut back, 3 bases at V and 5 bases at J, with 11 bases in the middle. This CDR3 reads CASSILTGHQPQHF. The CDR3 DNA reads TGTGCCAGTAGTATCCTGACAGGCCATCAGCCCCAGCATTTT.

At least ten counts were recorded for this clonotype. V and J are TRBV4-2 and TRBJ2-7; D unclear. Trimming removed 0 bases from V and 0 bases from J, with 0 bases in between. The CDR3 contains 12 residues. Per the germline V gene, CDR1 is LGHNA and CDR2 is YNFKEQ. The CDR3 sequence is CASSQDSYEQYF. The CDR3 DNA reads as TGTGCCAGCAGCCAAGACTCCTACGAGCAGTACTTC.

The chain recombines TRBV11-2 with TRBJ2-5, with D possibly matching TRBD1 (5 bases). Per the germline V gene, CDR1 is SGHAT and CDR2 is FQNNGV. V was cut by 8 bases and J by 4 bases, with 14 bases left in between. The CDR3 length is 13 residues. CDR3: CASLGPNGETQYF. The CDR3 bases are TGTGCCAGCCTGGGGCCGAACGGAGAGACCCAGTACTTC.

This clonotype is medium-sized in the sample. The rearrangement links TRBV7-3 to TRBJ1-1, with 7 bases lining up with TRBD1. The CDR3 loop spans 14 amino acids. With 5 bases clipped from V and 3 bases from J, the junction kept 6 bases outside the gene matches. The germline CDR1 and CDR2 sequences are SGHTA and FQGTGA. CDR3: CASSRDQGDTEAFF. CDR3 in DNA: TGTGCCAGCAGCAGAGACCAGGGGGACACTGAAGCTTTCTTT.

V gene TRBV7-6 combines with J gene TRBJ1-1, with D hard to call. V lost 5 bases and J lost 4, with 8 bases in between. CDR3 size: 12 residues. Germline values: CDR1 SGHVS, CDR2 FNYEAQ. DNA of the CDR3: TGTGCCAGCAGCCGCTGGGGCACTGAAGCTTTCTTT. As protein: CASSRWGTEAFF.

The chain employs TRBV20-1 and TRBJ2-7; D tentatively fits TRBD1 or TRBD2 (6 bases each). Trimming stripped 7 bases from V and 3 bases from J, with 16 bases between. The CDR3 covers 13 residues. CDR1 DFQATT and CDR2 SNEGSKA come from the germline V gene (reference sequence). The CDR3 DNA sequence: TGCAGTGGACAGGCCGGGGGATTCTACGAGCAGTACTTC. It specifies CSGQAGGFYEQYF.

This chain connects TRBV7-8 to TRBJ2-1; 16 nucleotides align to TRBD2. Germline lookup yields CDR1 SGHVS and CDR2 FQNEAQ. Losses at the gene ends were 5 bases for V and 6 bases for J; bases not matched to a gene: 10. CDR3 length: 18 amino acids. The CDR3 DNA is TGTGCCAGCAGCGCGGGACTAGCGGGGGGGCCAATCCGCAATGAGCAGTTCTTC. The encoded protein is CASSAGLAGGPIRNEQFF.

The V call is TRBV5-1, the J call TRBJ2-7; D remains unclear. Germline CDR1 is SGHRS and CDR2 is YFSETQ. Between the trimmed V and J ends, which lost 0 bases and 0 bases, there was a span of 7 bases. The CDR3 is 14 amino acids. The CDR3, as DNA: TGCGCCAGCAGCTTGGGACACAGCTCCTACGAGCAGTACTTC. Its translation: CASSLGHSSYEQYF. Combining the CDR3 with reference TRBV5-1 and TRBJ2-7 gives the whole variable domain KAGVTQTPRYLIKTRGQQVTLSCSPISGHRSVSWYQQTPGQGLQFLFEYFSETQRNKGNFPGRFSGRQFSNSRSEMNVSTLELGDSALYLCASSLGHSSYEQYFGPGTRLTVT.

This clonotype was observed at least ten times. The rearrangement links TRBV5-6 to TRBJ1-1; a weak D match, TRBD1 (6 bases). The CDR3 runs 16 residues. Germline CDR1 and CDR2: SGHDT and YYEEEE. With 4 bases removed from V and 0 bases from J, the gap between germline ends came to 16 bases. For the CDR3, the DNA is TGTGCCAGCAGCCCCTCCGAGGGGGAGCTGAACACTGAAGCTTTCTTT. This gives the protein CASSPSEGELNTEAFF.